A single sample is the source of the 14 T cell receptor beta chains below, sequenced in a study of regulatory T cells in long-lasting Graves disease. Indicated time point: newly diagnosed GD, antithyroid drugs for less than 3 months. Scientists built the TCR library using RNA that was extracted from PBMCs. CDR3-region Arm-PCR and iRepertoire HTBI primers produced the TCR beta libraries. TCRdb itself ran the multiplex PCR reads through MiXCR, one entry per CDR3 protein. The sample yields around 450,000 distinct CDR3 sequences, approximately 15% seen once. Separately, the same data were catalogued under a study of T cells in Graves' hyperthyroidism and ophthalmopathy.

The sample here was peripheral blood mononuclear cells (PBMCs), taken at new diagnosis, from a patient treated with antithyroid drugs. These receptors were collected from a woman aged 40 to 50 with Graves disease.

This clonotype showed up just a few times. This chain links TRBV4-1 with TRBJ2-2; D is undetermined. Germline CDR1 is MGHRA and CDR2 is YSYEKL. V was pared by 1 base and J by 6 bases, with 15 bases between. The CDR3 length is 16 residues. The CDR3 protein is CASSQGAQDVPGELFF. The CDR3, as DNA: TGCGCCAGCAGCCAAGGGGCCCAGGATGTCCCCGGGGAGCTGTTTTTT.

The J gene is TRBJ2-7, the V gene TRBV19; 11 nucleotides align to TRBD1. Germline V gene data show CDR1 as LNHDA and CDR2 as SQIVND (reference sequence). This CDR3 is 14 amino acids long. Losses at the gene ends were 7 bases for V and 2 bases for J; bases not matched to a gene: 4. CDR3 sequence reads: CASKGQGVPYEQYF. CDR3 coding DNA: TGTGCCAGTAAGGGACAGGGGGTACCCTACGAGCAGTACTTC.

This clonotype showed up many times. CDR3 region: CSALDFSSYEQYF. The CDR3 nucleotides read TGCAGTGCTCTGGACTTTAGCTCCTACGAGCAGTACTTC. This chain connects TRBV20-1 to TRBJ2-7; a possible D gene is TRBD2 (5 bases). The CDR3 runs to 13 residues. Germline assignment: CDR1 DFQATT and CDR2 SNEGSKA (reference sequence). With 5 bases removed from V and 0 bases from J, the gap between germline ends came to 11 bases.

CDR3 protein: CASSQEGSGISAYNEQFF. The CDR3 DNA sequence: TGCGCCAGCAGCCAAGAAGGTAGCGGGATAAGCGCCTACAATGAGCAGTTCTTC. The rearrangement links TRBV4-1 to TRBJ2-1; 8 bases line up with TRBD2. Unmatched junction bases numbered 9, after V lost 0 bases and J lost 2 bases. This CDR3 has 18 residues. The germline V gene has CDR1 MGHRA and CDR2 YSYEKL.

The chain recombines TRBV20-1 with TRBJ2-2, with 7 bases lining up with TRBD1. J gave up 3 bases and V 1 base, and 5 bases lay outside the gene matches. Germline-derived CDR1 and CDR2 are DFQATT and SNEGSKA (reference sequence). This CDR3 contains 15 residues. As DNA, the CDR3 is TGCAGTGCTAGAGGGGGACAGAGAGACACCGGGGAGCTGTTTTTT. Amino acids: CSARGGQRDTGELFF.

This chain connects TRBV12-3 or TRBV12-4 to TRBJ1-6, with D tentatively TRBD1 (5 bases). The CDR3 loop spans 14 amino acids. Trimming removed 3 bases from V and 9 bases from J, with 12 bases in between. DNA for the CDR3: TGTGCCAGCAGTTTGCAGGGTTTGGGTTCACCCCTCCACTTT. Encoded protein: CASSLQGLGSPLHF.

This clonotype was detected a few times. V and J are TRBV28 and TRBJ2-3; 7 bases align to TRBD1. The ends lost 5 bases at V and 11 bases at J; junction bases unmatched: 7. CDR3 size: 12 residues. Germline CDR1 and CDR2: MDHEN and SYDVKM. The CDR3 sequence: CASSRTGWVQYF. The CDR3 nucleotides read TGTGCCAGCAGTCGGACAGGCTGGGTGCAGTATTTT.

As for this clonotype: It may be a read error: a sequence one base away is much more abundant. The chain combines TRBV12-3 or TRBV12-4 with TRBJ2-3; a possible D gene is TRBD1 (6 bases). The CDR3 is 16 residues long. This CDR3 is CASSPARQDSTDAQYF. Here the CDR3 DNA reads TGTGCCAGCAGCCCCGCGAGGCAGGACAGCACAGATGCGCAATATTTT.

Ten or more counts support this clonotype. The chain couples TRBV20-1 to TRBJ2-7; 7 bases are a match to TRBD1. J lost 0 bases, V lost 4 bases, and 6 bases had no gene match. The germline CDR1 and CDR2 sequences are DFQATT and SNEGSKA (reference sequence). This CDR3 region has 14 residues. The CDR3 loop reads CSAIGDSFSYEQYF. The CDR3 DNA follows: TGCAGTGCTATCGGGGACAGTTTCTCCTACGAGCAGTACTTC.

This clonotype came up many times. V usage is TRBV11-3 and J usage is TRBJ1-1; a possible D gene is TRBD1 (6 bases). CDR1 and CDR2 (germline): SGHNT, YENEEA. The CDR3 contains 14 residues. V lost 5 bases and J lost 1, with 11 bases in between. DNA for the CDR3: TGTGCCAGCAGCCACAGGGTAACGAACACTGAAGCTTTCTTT. Translated: CASSHRVTNTEAFF.

In the case of this clonotype: This may stem from a read error, because a much larger clone lies one nucleotide away. The chain joins TRBV2 to TRBJ2-2, with D hard to call. From germline, CDR1 is SNHLY and CDR2 FYNNEI. Trimming left V 5 bases short and J 6 bases short, with 7 bases between. The CDR3 contains 12 residues. The CDR3 sequence: CASSKSAGELFF. As DNA, the CDR3 is TGTGCCAGCAGTAAAAGTGCCGGGGAGCTGTTTTTT.

This clonotype was counted many times. For the CDR3, the DNA is TGTGCCAGCAGCCCCCAGGGTAGCGGGAGGTCGAATGAGCAGTTCTTC. It specifies CASSPQGSGRSNEQFF. The chain carries TRBV27 and TRBJ2-1; 10 bases map to TRBD2. V dropped 6 bases and J dropped 7; count of bases not matched to a gene: 12. CDR3 length: 16 amino acids. Germline CDR1 MNHEY, CDR2 SMNVEV (reference sequence).

This clonotype was observed a handful of times. The chain links TRBV9 to TRBJ1-1; TRBD1 might be the D (5 bases). This CDR3 spans 13 amino acids. The V gene's germline CDR1 is SGDLS and CDR2 YYNGEE. V was pared by 7 bases and J by 1 base, with 11 bases between. CDR3 sequence (DNA): TGTGCCAGCGGAGGGGAAAGGAACACTGAAGCTTTCTTT. This sequence encodes CASGGERNTEAFF.

This clonotype occurred many times. In nucleotides, the CDR3 is TGTGCCAGCAGCCATCCAGAATCGGGGCGGGACTGGGATGAGCAGTTCTTC. Translation gives CASSHPESGRDWDEQFF. The chain joins TRBV14 to TRBJ2-1, with a weak D call TRBD2 (6 bases). Trimming took 3 bases from V and 8 from J, leaving 23 bases between them. Germline lookup yields CDR1 SGHDN and CDR2 FVKESK. This CDR3 contains 17 residues.